This entry describes one TCR beta chain. What it recognizes is unknown. This specimen belongs to a study of T cell responses to AZD1222 COVID-19 vaccine. Germline assignment: CDR1 SGHRS and CDR2 YFSETQ. The germline V and J ends were trimmed by 0 bases and 7 bases, with 13 bases remaining between them. The CDR3 loop spans 15 amino acids. Sequencing used immunoSEQ multiplex PCR; TCRdb keeps in-frame clones, though not all of them. The top ten clones hold 4% to 5% of a sample with 120,000 or so clones, 81% of them seen once. The study's findings and limits: Two AZD1222 administrations were followed by greater Spike-specific TCR breadth and depth. Mostly white British, mostly female donors; authors suggested clonal diversity may be underestimated. In the spike-specific TCR repertoire, nearly half reportedly target unmutated variant regions. The number of AZD1222 recipients seropositive at baseline was only five to seven.

The rearrangement links TRBV5-1 to TRBJ1-4; D is uncertain. The sequencing used peripheral blood, collected on day 0 of AZD1222 vaccination. The receptor comes from an adult in good health. The CDR3 DNA reads TGCGCCAGCAGCTTGGTAAGCGACGGACTTGAAAAACTGTTTTTT. Its protein is CASSLVSDGLEKLFF. Full variable domain (rest looked up from reference TRBV5-1 and TRBJ1-4): KAGVTQTPRYLIKTRGQQVTLSCSPISGHRSVSWYQQTPGQGLQFLFEYFSETQRNKGNFPGRFSGRQFSNSRSEMNVSTLELGDSALYLCASSLVSDGLEKLFFGSGTQLSVL.